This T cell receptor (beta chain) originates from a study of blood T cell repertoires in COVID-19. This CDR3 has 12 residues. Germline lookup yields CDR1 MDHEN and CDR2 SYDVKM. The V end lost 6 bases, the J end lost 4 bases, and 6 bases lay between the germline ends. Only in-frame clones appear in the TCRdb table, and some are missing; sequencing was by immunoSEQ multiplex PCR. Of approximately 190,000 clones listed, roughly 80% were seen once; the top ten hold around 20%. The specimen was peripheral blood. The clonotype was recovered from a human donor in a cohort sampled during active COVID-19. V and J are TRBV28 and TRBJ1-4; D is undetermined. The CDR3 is CASRSGNEKLFF. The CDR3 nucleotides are TGTGCCAGCAGGAGTGGTAATGAAAAACTGTTTTTT.